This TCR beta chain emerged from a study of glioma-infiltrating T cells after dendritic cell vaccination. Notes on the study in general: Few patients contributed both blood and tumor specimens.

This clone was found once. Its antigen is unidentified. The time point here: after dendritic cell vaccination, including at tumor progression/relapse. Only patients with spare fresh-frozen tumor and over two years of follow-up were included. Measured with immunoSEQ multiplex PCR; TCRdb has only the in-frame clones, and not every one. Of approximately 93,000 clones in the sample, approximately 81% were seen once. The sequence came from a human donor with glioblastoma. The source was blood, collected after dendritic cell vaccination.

The CDR3 here is CASSFLEGPYEQYF. The CDR3, as DNA: TGTGCCAGCAGTTTTCTTGAGGGTCCCTACGAGCAGTACTTC. The V gene is TRBV6-5, the J gene TRBJ2-5; a weak D match, TRBD2 (5 bases). The end of the DNA aligns better with TRBJ2-7, so the J call may be wrong. The CDR3 sequence is 14 residues long. CDR1 MNHEY and CDR2 SVGAGI come from the germline V gene.